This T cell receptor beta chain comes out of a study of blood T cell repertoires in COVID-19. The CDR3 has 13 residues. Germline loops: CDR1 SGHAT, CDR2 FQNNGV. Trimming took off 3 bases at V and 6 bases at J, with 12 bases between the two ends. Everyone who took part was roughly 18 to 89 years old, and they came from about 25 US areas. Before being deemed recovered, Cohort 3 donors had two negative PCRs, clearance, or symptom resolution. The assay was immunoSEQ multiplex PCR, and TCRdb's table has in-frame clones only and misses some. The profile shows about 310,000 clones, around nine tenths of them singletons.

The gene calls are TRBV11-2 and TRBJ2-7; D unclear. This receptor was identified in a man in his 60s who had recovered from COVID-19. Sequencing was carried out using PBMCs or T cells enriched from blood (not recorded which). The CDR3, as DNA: TGTGCCAGCAGCTTGAGTGTCCTCGGCGAGCAGTACTTC. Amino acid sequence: CASSLSVLGEQYF.